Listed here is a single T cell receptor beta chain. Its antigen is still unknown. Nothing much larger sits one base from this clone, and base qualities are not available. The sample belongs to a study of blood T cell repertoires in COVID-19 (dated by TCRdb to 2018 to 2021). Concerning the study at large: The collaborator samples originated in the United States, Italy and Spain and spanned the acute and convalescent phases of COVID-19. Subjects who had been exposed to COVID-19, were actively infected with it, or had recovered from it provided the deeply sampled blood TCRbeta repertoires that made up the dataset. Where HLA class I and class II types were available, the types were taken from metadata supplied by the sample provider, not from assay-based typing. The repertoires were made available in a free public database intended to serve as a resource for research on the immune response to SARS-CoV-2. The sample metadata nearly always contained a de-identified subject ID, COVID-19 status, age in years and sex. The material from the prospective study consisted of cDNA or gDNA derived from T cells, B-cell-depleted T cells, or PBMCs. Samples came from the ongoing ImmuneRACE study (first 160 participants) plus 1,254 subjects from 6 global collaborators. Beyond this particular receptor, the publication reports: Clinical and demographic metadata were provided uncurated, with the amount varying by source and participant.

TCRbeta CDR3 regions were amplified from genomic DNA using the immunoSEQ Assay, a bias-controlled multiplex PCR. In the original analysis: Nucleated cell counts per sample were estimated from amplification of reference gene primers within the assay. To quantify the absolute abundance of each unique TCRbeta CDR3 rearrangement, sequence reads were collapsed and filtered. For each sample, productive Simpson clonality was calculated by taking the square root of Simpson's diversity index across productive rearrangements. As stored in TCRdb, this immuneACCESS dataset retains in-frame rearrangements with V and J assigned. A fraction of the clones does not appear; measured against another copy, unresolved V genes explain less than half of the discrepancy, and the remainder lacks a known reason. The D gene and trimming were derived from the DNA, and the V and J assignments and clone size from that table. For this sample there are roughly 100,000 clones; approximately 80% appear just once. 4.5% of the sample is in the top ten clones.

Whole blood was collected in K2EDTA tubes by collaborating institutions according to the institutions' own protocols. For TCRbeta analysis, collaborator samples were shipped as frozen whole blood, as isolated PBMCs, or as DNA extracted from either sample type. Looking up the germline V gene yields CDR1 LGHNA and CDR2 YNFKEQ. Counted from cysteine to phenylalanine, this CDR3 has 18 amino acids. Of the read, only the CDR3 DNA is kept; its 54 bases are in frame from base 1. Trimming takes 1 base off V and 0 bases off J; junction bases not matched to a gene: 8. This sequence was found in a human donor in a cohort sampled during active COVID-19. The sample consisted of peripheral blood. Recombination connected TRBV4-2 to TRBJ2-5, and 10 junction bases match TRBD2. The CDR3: CASSQVALAGDYQETQYF. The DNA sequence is TGTGCCAGCAGCCAAGTAGCTCTAGCGGGGGATTACCAAGAGACCCAGTACTTC.